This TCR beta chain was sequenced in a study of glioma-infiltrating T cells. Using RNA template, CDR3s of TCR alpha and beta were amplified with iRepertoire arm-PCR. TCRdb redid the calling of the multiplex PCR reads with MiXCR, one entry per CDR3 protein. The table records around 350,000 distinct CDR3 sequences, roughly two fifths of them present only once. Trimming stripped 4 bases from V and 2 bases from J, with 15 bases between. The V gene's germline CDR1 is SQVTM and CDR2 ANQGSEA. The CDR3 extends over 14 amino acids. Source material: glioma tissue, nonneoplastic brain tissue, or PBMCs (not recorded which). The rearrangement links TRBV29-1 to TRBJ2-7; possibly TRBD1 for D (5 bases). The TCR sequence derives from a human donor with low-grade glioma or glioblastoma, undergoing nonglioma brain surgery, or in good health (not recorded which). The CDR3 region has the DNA TGCAGCGTTGGCCCCAGGGTATCCACCTACGAGCAGTACTTC. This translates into CSVGPRVSTYEQYF.